A single sample gave rise to the 19 T cell receptor beta chains below, sequenced in a study of T cell responses to AZD1222 COVID-19 vaccine. Sequencing was performed with immunoSEQ multiplex PCR; in TCRdb, only in-frame clones are kept and a portion is missing. Of 60,000 to 90,000 clones listed, about nine tenths were seen once; the top ten hold roughly a sixth. Specimen: peripheral blood, collected 28 days after the second AZD1222 dose. All receptors derive from an adult who received the AZD1222 COVID-19 vaccine.

As regards this clone: The junction does not match germline at one end; this may be a read error. The chain links TRBV7-7 to TRBJ2-2, with TRBD2 matching over 14 bases. This CDR3 contains 18 residues. The germline gives CDR1 SSHAT, CDR2 FNYEAQ (reference sequence). The CDR3 DNA reads as TGTGCTAGCAGCCCCGGACTAGCGGGGGGTTTAAGGACCGGGGAGCTGTTTTTT. This codes for CASSPGLAGGLRTGELFF.

The rearrangement joins TRBV23-1 to TRBJ1-3, with TRBD1 as a possible D gene (5 bases). TRBV23-1 is labeled an ORF, and its function is uncertain. This CDR3 has 17 residues. Trimming stripped 7 bases from V and 0 bases from J, with 19 bases between. Here the CDR3 DNA reads TGCGCCAGCAATAAGGACCAGGGCGACTTCTCTGGAAACACCATATATTTT. Translated: CASNKDQGDFSGNTIYF.

J is TRBJ2-1 and V is TRBV5-1; TRBD1 is a possible D gene (6 bases). Germline CDR1 and CDR2: SGHRS and YFSETQ. This CDR3 has 17 residues. V was pared by 5 bases and J by 0 bases, with 18 bases between. CDR3 coding DNA: TGCGCCAGCAGTAAGGCTTGGGTAGGGGGCTCCTACAATGAGCAGTTCTTC. Protein: CASSKAWVGGSYNEQFF.

This chain links TRBV7-2 with TRBJ1-6; weak D call: TRBD1 (6 bases). Deletions cut 5 bases from V and 8 bases from J, with 22 bases between. The CDR3 sequence is 17 residues long. Germline V gene sequence: CDR1 SGHTA, CDR2 FQGNSA. CDR3 protein: CASSPPRAGALDSPLHF. The CDR3 region has the DNA TGTGCCAGCAGCCCCCCCCGGGCAGGGGCCTTGGATTCACCCCTCCACTTT.

For this clone: Other DNA sequences of this sample code for an identical CDR3. The chain employs TRBV3-1 (or the pseudogene TRBV3-2) and TRBJ1-2; possible D gene TRBD1, 5 bases. The CDR3 contains 14 residues. Trimming took off 1 base at V and 2 bases at J, with 8 bases between the two ends. The germline V gene has CDR1 LGHDT and CDR2 YNNKEL (reference sequence). CDR3 protein: CASSQGGANYGYTF. The CDR3 nucleotides read TGTGCCAGCAGCCAAGGGGGCGCGAACTATGGCTACACCTTC.

The J gene is TRBJ1-2, the V gene TRBV5-1; 8 bases are shared with TRBD1. Germline-derived CDR1 and CDR2 are SGHRS and YFSETQ. Unmatched junction bases numbered 2, after V lost 4 bases and J lost 0 bases. This CDR3 is 14 amino acids long. CDR3 DNA: TGCGCCAGCAGCCGGACAGGGTCTAACTATGGCTACACCTTC. Translated, it gives CASSRTGSNYGYTF.

This chain joins TRBV19 and TRBJ2-1; D remains unclear. The CDR3 loop spans 12 amino acids. CDR1 and CDR2 from the germline V gene are LNHDA and SQIVND (reference sequence). V was cut by 3 bases and J by 6 bases, with 6 bases left in between. CDR3 nucleotides: TGTGCCAGTAGTATCCGTAGCAATGAGCAGTTCTTC. It encodes CASSIRSNEQFF.

The V call is TRBV4-1, the J call TRBJ2-7; possible D gene TRBD2, 5 bases. The V end lost 2 bases, the J end lost 5 bases, and 16 bases lay between the germline ends. The length of the CDR3 is 15 residues. Germline V gene data show CDR1 as MGHRA and CDR2 as YSYEKL. The DNA of the CDR3 is TGCGCCAGCAGCCAAACGGGAATGCACGTAAACGAGCAGTACTTC. Its protein product is CASSQTGMHVNEQYF.

The chain uses TRBV7-6 and TRBJ1-4; 10 nucleotides match TRBD1. The CDR3 is 17 amino acids. The germline CDR1 and CDR2 sequences are SGHVS and FNYEAQ. V trimming: 5 bases; J trimming: 0 bases; junction bases outside the gene matches: 6. The CDR3 coding sequence is TGTGCCAGCAGCCGTGGAGGACAGGGGGCAACTAATGAAAAACTGTTTTTT. It translates to CASSRGGQGATNEKLFF.

The chain combines TRBV30 with TRBJ2-3; unclear D gene. V lost 3 bases and J 6 bases, leaving 10 bases between the germline ends. Germline CDR1 reads GTSNPN; CDR2 reads SVGIG (reference sequence). This CDR3 comprises 12 residues. CDR3 coding DNA: TGTGCCTGGAGCGTGACGGAGGATACGCAGTATTTT. Its protein product is CAWSVTEDTQYF.

V and J are TRBV19 and TRBJ1-1; unclear D gene. CDR1 is LNHDA and CDR2 is SQIVND in the germline V gene (reference sequence). The CDR3 is 16 residues long. V gave up 5 bases and J gave up 0 bases, with 16 bases separating them. Here the CDR3 DNA reads TGTGCCAGTAGTTACAGACCGTCTCGGATGAACACTGAAGCTTTCTTT. Protein product: CASSYRPSRMNTEAFF.

The chain recombines TRBV28 with TRBJ1-5; no firm D call. Germline V gene data show CDR1 as MDHEN and CDR2 as SYDVKM. The length of the CDR3 is 12 residues. The ends were cut back, 5 bases at V and 6 bases at J, with 8 bases in the middle. The CDR3 loop is CASSPGAQPQHF. CDR3 bases: TGTGCCAGCAGTCCCGGTGCTCAGCCCCAGCATTTT. Variable domain in full (rest from reference TRBV28 and TRBJ1-5): DVKVTQSSRYLVKRTGEKVFLECVQDMDHENMFWYRQDPGLGLRLIYFSYDVKMKEKGDIPEGYSVSREKKERFSLILESASTNQTSMYLCASSPGAQPQHFGDGTRLSIL.

This clone was found once. The rearrangement joins TRBV28 to TRBJ1-2; D gene ambiguous. Germline-derived CDR1 and CDR2 are MDHEN and SYDVKM. The CDR3 is 14 residues long. Trimming removed 5 bases from V and 0 bases from J, with 10 bases in between. The CDR3 nucleotides are TGTGCCAGCAGTATCCCGGGTCCTAACTATGGCTACACCTTC. It specifies CASSIPGPNYGYTF.

This rearrangement joins TRBV5-1 to TRBJ2-1; D unclear. Per germline, CDR1 SGHRS and CDR2 YFSETQ. V was cut by 3 bases and J by 7 bases, with 5 bases left in between. CDR3 length: 11 residues. The CDR3 reads CASSSQNEQFF. The CDR3 DNA reads TGCGCCAGCAGCTCCCAAAATGAGCAGTTCTTC. Combining the CDR3 with reference TRBV5-1 and TRBJ2-1 gives the whole variable domain KAGVTQTPRYLIKTRGQQVTLSCSPISGHRSVSWYQQTPGQGLQFLFEYFSETQRNKGNFPGRFSGRQFSNSRSEMNVSTLELGDSALYLCASSSQNEQFFGPGTRLTVL.

CDR3 loop: CASSYSEKQPQHF. The CDR3, as DNA: TGTGCCAGCAGTTACTCAGAGAAGCAGCCCCAGCATTTT. This chain connects TRBV6-2 or TRBV6-3 to TRBJ1-5; D remains ambiguous. With 0 bases removed from V and 7 bases from J, the gap between germline ends came to 7 bases. The CDR3 covers 13 residues. From germline, CDR1 is MNHEY and CDR2 SVGEGT.

This chain uses TRBV5-1 with TRBJ2-1, with 8 bases that match TRBD1. The length of the CDR3 is 21 residues. Germline-derived CDR1 and CDR2 are SGHRS and YFSETQ. V was clipped by 6 bases and J by 7 bases; unmatched bases: 30. For the CDR3, the DNA is TGCGCCAGCAATAGGGGCAGGGGGCAACTTACAGGTTCTATGTCGGTGAATGAGCAGTTCTTC. Its protein is CASNRGRGQLTGSMSVNEQFF. The whole variable domain, filled in from reference TRBV5-1 and TRBJ2-1, reads KAGVTQTPRYLIKTRGQQVTLSCSPISGHRSVSWYQQTPGQGLQFLFEYFSETQRNKGNFPGRFSGRQFSNSRSEMNVSTLELGDSALYLCASNRGRGQLTGSMSVNEQFFGPGTRLTVL.

V is TRBV6-2 or TRBV6-3 and J is TRBJ1-1; no clear D gene. The CDR3 consists of 18 residues. CDR1 and CDR2 (germline): MNHEY, SVGEGT. Trimming shortened V by 5 bases and J by 2 bases, and 24 bases separated the two germline ends. CDR3 loop: CASSGVTFRASGNTEAFF. The CDR3 nucleotides are TGTGCCAGCAGTGGTGTGACTTTCCGGGCAAGCGGTAACACTGAAGCTTTCTTT.

The genes are TRBV19 and TRBJ1-6; no clear D gene. The germline V and J ends were trimmed by 0 bases and 9 bases, with 12 bases remaining between them. CDR3 size: 15 residues. CDR1 and CDR2 from the germline V gene are LNHDA and SQIVND (reference sequence). CDR3: CASSIDLGFGSPLHF. CDR3 nucleotides: TGTGCCAGTAGTATAGATCTAGGATTCGGTTCACCCCTCCACTTT.

The gene calls are TRBV20-1 and TRBJ1-1, with TRBD1 as a possible D gene (5 bases). Trimming pared 4 bases from V and 10 bases from J, leaving 13 bases between. The CDR3 has 11 amino acids. The germline V gene has CDR1 DFQATT and CDR2 SNEGSKA (reference sequence). The CDR3 nucleotides are TGCAGTGCTACGTCCGGGACTCCAGCTTTCTTT. Protein: CSATSGTPAFF.